The rows below give T cell receptor beta chains drawn from one sample of a study of molecular identifiers for immune sequencing clone quantification. TCRdb recomputed calls from the PCR reads with MiXCR, one row per CDR3 protein. The sample has about 640,000 distinct CDR3 sequences, 20% seen once. Sequenced: naive CD8+ T cells from blood, with Jurkat cell RNA spiked in. Receptors were obtained from a human donor in good health. Some libraries in this study had Jurkat cell RNA spiked in. Both conserved end residues are part of each CDR3. The order of the fields is V gene, J gene, D gene, clone size, CDR3 protein, CDR3 DNA. A D gene is named only where the DNA matches it firmly. Only some rows state a clone size, as once, few, many or a class for expanded clones.

>TRBV11-2|TRBJ1-1|TRBD1|many
CASSTYRGRRTEAFF
TGTGCCAGCAGCACCTACAGGGGGCGCCGGACTGAAGCTTTCTTT
>TRBV7-3|TRBJ2-1|NA|NA
CASSPMGSSYNEQFF
TGTGCCAGCAGCCCTATGGGGAGCTCCTACAATGAGCAGTTCTTC
>TRBV9|TRBJ2-1|NA|NA
CACSVAWSEYNEQFF
TGTGCCTGCAGCGTAGCTTGGTCAGAGTACAATGAGCAGTTCTTC
>TRBV5-1|TRBJ1-5|NA|many
CASSLTGNSNQPQHF
TGTGCCAGCAGTTTAACAGGGAATAGCAATCAGCCCCAGCATTTT
>TRBV2|TRBJ2-2|NA|many
CASSGLKRTGELFF
TGTGCCAGCAGTGGACTCAAGAGGACCGGGGAGCTGTTTTTT
>TRBV25-1|TRBJ2-7|NA|many
CASSESRLSYEQYF
TGTGCCAGCAGTGAATCAAGGCTATCCTACGAGCAGTACTTC
>TRBV20-1|TRBJ2-7|TRBD2|NA
CSARDGLAGEIIYEQYF
TGCAGTGCTAGAGACGGACTAGCGGGAGAAATTATCTACGAGCAGTACTTC
>TRBV7-2|TRBJ2-7|NA|many
CASSSDIPSYEQYF
TGTGCCAGCAGCTCCGACATACCCTCCTACGAGCAGTACTTC
>TRBV11-2|TRBJ2-5|NA|many
CASKLGGKTQYF
TGTGCCTCCAAGCTGGGGGGAAAGACCCAGTACTTC
>TRBV6-5|TRBJ1-1|NA|NA
CASGYYVGLNTEAFF
TGTGCCAGCGGTTATTATGTGGGCTTGAACACTGAAGCTTTCTTT
>TRBV10-3|TRBJ1-4|NA|many
CAISAGAANEKLFF
TGTGCCATCAGTGCTGGAGCAGCTAATGAAAAACTGTTTTTT
>TRBV4-1|TRBJ1-1|NA|many
CASSQGGGEAFF
TGCGCCAGCAGCCAGGGGGGGGGAGAAGCTTTCTTT
>TRBV10-3|TRBJ1-2|NA|NA
CAISESRTDYNYGYTF
TGTGCCATCAGTGAGTCAAGGACAGATTATAACTATGGCTACACCTTC
>TRBV4-2|TRBJ1-2|NA|NA
CASSHGVYGYTF
TGTGCCAGCAGCCATGGAGTCTATGGCTACACCTTC
>TRBV7-6|TRBJ2-5|NA|many
CASSYATGKQETQYF
TGTGCCAGCAGCTACGCTACCGGGAAACAAGAGACCCAGTACTTC
>TRBV23-1|TRBJ2-3|NA|many
CASSTDSQISTDTQYF
TGCGCCAGCAGTACCGACTCCCAGATTAGCACAGATACGCAGTATTTT
>TRBV24-1|TRBJ1-5|NA|NA
CATSDGDLLGNQPQHF
TGTGCCACCAGTGATGGGGACTTGCTGGGCAATCAGCCCCAGCATTTT
>TRBV13|TRBJ2-1|TRBD1|few
CASSPYGTGGKDQFF
TGTGCCAGCAGCCCCTACGGGACAGGGGGCAAGGATCAGTTCTTC
>TRBV19|TRBJ2-1|NA|NA
CASSIYQGNEQFF
TGTGCCAGTAGTATTTACCAGGGTAATGAGCAGTTCTTC
>TRBV24-1|TRBJ2-2|NA|NA
CATSDARIENTGELFF
TGTGCCACCAGCGATGCCAGGATAGAGAACACCGGGGAGCTGTTTTTT
>TRBV12-3/TRBV12-4|TRBJ2-1|NA|few
CASSKILNEQFF
TGTGCCAGCAGTAAGATCCTGAATGAGCAGTTCTTC
>TRBV29-1|TRBJ1-5|NA|many
CSVETGVHQPQHF
TGCAGCGTTGAAACAGGAGTTCATCAGCCCCAGCATTTT
>TRBV6-1|TRBJ2-5|NA|once
CASRREETQHF
TGTGCCAGCAGAAGAGAAGAGACCCAGCACTTC
>TRBV7-9|TRBJ2-7|TRBD2|few
CASSPAGVGYEQYF
TGTGCCAGCAGCCCAGCGGGAGTGGGGTACGAGCAGTACTTC
>TRBV19|TRBJ2-1|NA|few
CASSIAGGAAEQFF
TGTGCCAGTAGTATCGCCGGTGGGGCAGCTGAGCAGTTCTTC
>TRBV28|TRBJ2-2|NA|NA
CAGSPDKADELFF
TGTGCCGGCAGTCCCGACAAGGCTGATGAGCTGTTTTTT
>TRBV10-2|TRBJ2-5|NA|many
CASSEFPPGETQYF
TGCGCCAGCAGTGAGTTTCCCCCGGGGGAGACCCAGTACTTC
>TRBV19|TRBJ2-1|NA|NA
CASSIFRFSVDNEQFF
TGTGCCAGTAGTATTTTCAGGTTTTCGGTAGACAATGAGCAGTTCTTC
>TRBV4-3|TRBJ2-7|NA|many
CASSQDRGVRYEQYF
TGCGCCAGCAGCCAAGATCGAGGGGTGAGATACGAGCAGTACTTC
>TRBV4-1|TRBJ2-3|NA|many
CASSQERGSGHTDTQYF
TGCGCCAGCAGCCAAGAGAGGGGCTCGGGACACACAGATACGCAGTATTTT
>TRBV6-2/TRBV6-3|TRBJ1-5|NA|many
CASSYDGGVEPQHF
TGTGCCAGCAGTTACGATGGGGGCGTGGAGCCCCAGCATTTT
>TRBV15|TRBJ2-5|NA|many
CATTKDTSHAINQETQYF
TGTGCCACCACCAAGGACACTAGCCATGCCATTAATCAAGAGACCCAGTACTTC
>TRBV21-1|TRBJ2-7|NA|many
CASSRSGTSRSLVKQYF
TGTGCCAGCAGCCGATCCGGAACTAGCAGAAGTTTAGTAAAGCAGTACTTC
>TRBV30|TRBJ2-7|NA|many
CAWSTGYEQYF
TGTGCCTGGAGTACCGGGTACGAGCAGTACTTC
>TRBV20-1|TRBJ2-7|NA|many
CSARNGETYEQYF
TGCAGTGCTAGAAATGGGGAAACCTACGAGCAGTACTTC
>TRBV29-1|TRBJ2-3|TRBD1|NA
CSVLGQAATDTQYF
TGCAGCGTTCTGGGACAGGCGGCAACAGATACGCAGTATTTT
>TRBV25-1|TRBJ2-1|TRBD2|many
CASRPAGGLDEQFF
TGTGCCAGCAGGCCAGCGGGGGGGCTCGATGAGCAGTTCTTC
>TRBV7-9|TRBJ2-3|TRBD1|many
CASSSDRGWGDTQYF
TGTGCCAGCAGCTCCGACAGGGGATGGGGAGATACGCAGTATTTT
>TRBV28|TRBJ1-1|NA|many
CASSLDLYTEAFF
TGTGCCAGCAGTTTAGACCTATACACTGAAGCTTTCTTT
>TRBV20-1|TRBJ1-1|NA|many
CSARVRLGTEAFF
TGCAGTGCTAGAGTTCGGTTGGGCACTGAAGCTTTCTTT
>TRBV6-2/TRBV6-3|TRBJ2-1|TRBD2|many
CASSYFSGRANEQFF
TGTGCCAGCAGTTACTTCAGCGGGAGGGCCAATGAGCAGTTCTTC